Only one count was recorded for the clone carrying this T cell receptor (beta chain). Original processing notes: It was from reference gene primer amplification that nucleated cell counts were estimated. Data came from immunoSEQ multiplex PCR; TCRdb stores just in-frame clones and leaves some out. V and J calls and clone size are those listed in that table; D and trimming were worked out from the DNA. This table holds roughly 38,000 clones, roughly 78% found once. The record originates from a study of blood T cell repertoires in COVID-19. Study-wide background: PBMCs, B-cell-depleted T cells, or T cells provided the cDNA or gDNA that made up the material.

The length of the CDR3 is 17 residues. V usage is TRBV21-1 and J usage is TRBJ1-2; the DNA was not used to check the table's D call, TRBD1. TRBV21-1 is shown as a pseudogene. The source of this sequence is a man in his sixties with acute or convalescent COVID-19. The sample taken for sequencing was peripheral blood. CDR3: CASSKPPATGGGEGYTF. CDR3 DNA sequence: TGTGCCAGCAGCAAACCCCCGGCGACAGGGGGCGGAGAGGGCTACACCTTC.